The 22 T cell receptor beta chains given below trace back to one sample, sequenced in a study of cytomegalovirus exposure and HLA in healthy donors. Primers for the PCR totalled 60 Vbeta and 13 Jbeta. Repertoires were generated with immunoSEQ multiplex PCR, while TCRdb's copy carries only in-frame clones and drops some. The repertoire holds around 200,000 clones, with approximately 80% as singletons. The material sequenced was PBMCs. Every receptor here comes from a boy under 18 in good health and CMV-seronegative.

The rearrangement links TRBV29-1 to TRBJ1-5, with 10 bases aligning to TRBD1. The V segment lost 4 bases and the J segment 0 bases; nucleotides outside the gene matches: 12. From germline, CDR1 is SQVTM and CDR2 ANQGSEA. The CDR3 loop spans 18 amino acids. Here the CDR3 reads CSVADSDRGSDSNQPQHF. CDR3 sequence (DNA): TGCAGCGTTGCTGATTCGGACAGGGGGTCTGATAGCAATCAGCCCCAGCATTTT.

This chain uses TRBV9 with TRBJ1-1, with 7 positions matching TRBD1. The CDR3 is 15 residues long. CDR1 SGDLS and CDR2 YYNGEE come from the germline V gene. Germline trimming cut 4 bases from V and 2 bases from J; bases unmatched to any gene: 8. The chain's CDR3 is CASSSKDRQNTEAFF. The DNA for the CDR3 is TGTGCCAGCAGCTCGAAGGACAGGCAAAACACTGAAGCTTTCTTT.

This clone was detected once. The gene calls are TRBV25-1 and TRBJ2-3, with 12 bases identical to TRBD1. The junction had 10 bases not matched to a gene; V was cut back by 6 bases and J by 6 bases. Per germline, CDR1 MGHDK and CDR2 SYGVNS. The CDR3 covers 16 residues. The CDR3 sequence is CASSPFRDRGQDTQYF. CDR3 nucleotides: TGTGCCAGCAGCCCCTTCCGGGACAGGGGGCAGGATACGCAGTATTTT.

The rearrangement uses TRBV27 and TRBJ2-2, with a possible D match to TRBD1 (6 bases). Germline assignment: CDR1 MNHEY and CDR2 SMNVEV (reference sequence). There are 15 residues in the CDR3. V was pared by 8 bases and J by 3 bases, with 16 bases between. The CDR3 here is CASSTSGTYTGELFF. The CDR3 nucleotides read TGTGCCAGCTCCACCTCCGGGACATACACCGGGGAGCTGTTTTTT.

CDR3 bases: TGTGCCAGCAGGCGGACGGGGGGGGCTCCCGAGCAGTACTTC. Residues: CASRRTGGAPEQYF. The rearrangement joins TRBV6-5 to TRBJ2-7; 8 positions match TRBD2. The CDR3 has 14 amino acids. Germline V gene sequence: CDR1 MNHEY, CDR2 SVGAGI. V gave up 6 bases and J gave up 6 bases; unmatched junction bases: 10.

The V call is TRBV4-2, the J call TRBJ2-2; D not resolved. The CDR3 sequence is 14 residues long. Germline assignment: CDR1 LGHNA and CDR2 YNFKEQ. Trimming removed 0 bases at V and 6 bases at J, with 8 bases between. This CDR3 reads CASSQDEAAGELFF. The CDR3 coding sequence is TGTGCCAGCAGCCAAGATGAGGCGGCCGGGGAGCTGTTTTTT.

This rearrangement joins TRBV7-2 to TRBJ2-6; D is undetermined. This CDR3 spans 14 amino acids. Germline lookup yields CDR1 SGHTA and CDR2 FQGNSA. V dropped 5 bases and J dropped 3 bases, with 8 bases sitting between them. CDR3 in DNA: TGTGCCAGCAGCCCACGGGTTGGGGCCAACGTCCTGACTTTC. Amino acid sequence: CASSPRVGANVLTF. Full variable domain (missing parts from reference TRBV7-2 and TRBJ2-6): GAGVSQSPSNKVTEKGKDVELRCDPISGHTALYWYRQSLGQGLEFLIYFQGNSAPDKSGLPSDRFSAERTGGSVSTLTIQRTQQEDSAVYLCASSPRVGANVLTFGAGSRLTVL.

The chain carries TRBV29-1 and TRBJ2-3; unclear D gene. The germline V and J ends were trimmed by 4 bases and 0 bases, with 8 bases remaining between them. Germline values: CDR1 SQVTM, CDR2 ANQGSEA. The CDR3 has 13 amino acids. CDR3 sequence (DNA): TGCAGCGTTGCCCGTTCGAGCACAGATACGCAGTATTTT. Residues: CSVARSSTDTQYF.

To note about this clone: The same CDR3 arises from other DNA sequences in this sample as well. The V call is TRBV19, the J call TRBJ1-1; D gene uncertain. V was shortened by 4 bases and J by 1 base, with 7 bases between the two germline ends. Germline V gene data show CDR1 as LNHDA and CDR2 as SQIVND (reference sequence). The CDR3 covers 13 residues. The CDR3 DNA reads TGTGCCAGTAGTACCACAGCGAACACTGAAGCTTTCTTT. It is translated as CASSTTANTEAFF.

J is TRBJ1-4 and V is TRBV30; D possibly corresponds to TRBD1 (5 bases). The CDR3 runs to 13 residues. Germline CDR1 GTSNPN, CDR2 SVGIG (reference sequence). V dropped 5 bases and J dropped 7 bases, with 14 bases sitting between them. The DNA for the CDR3 is TGTGCCTGGCGGACCCGGGGGTCTGAAAAACTGTTTTTT. Translating gives CAWRTRGSEKLFF.

The CDR3 spells CASSLYHLTGGIGNTIYF. CDR3 bases: TGTGCCAGCAGCTTATATCACCTTACAGGGGGCATTGGAAACACCATATATTTT. The chain links TRBV7-9 to TRBJ1-3, with 9 bases aligning to TRBD1. Germline CDR1 reads SEHNR; CDR2 reads FQNEAQ (reference sequence). The V segment lost 2 bases and the J segment 3 bases; nucleotides outside the gene matches: 11. The CDR3 has 18 amino acids.

The gene calls are TRBV10-1 and TRBJ2-2; 8 nucleotides agree with TRBD1. Germline CDR1 reads WNHNN; CDR2 reads SYGVQD (reference sequence). J gave up 6 bases and V 3 bases, and 6 bases lay outside the gene matches. This CDR3 spans 15 amino acids. The CDR3: CASSEGGQESGELFF. The CDR3 coding sequence is TGCGCCAGCAGTGAAGGGGGACAGGAGTCCGGGGAGCTGTTTTTT.

For the CDR3, the DNA is TGTGCCAGCAGCCTGCAGGGGGCTAATGAAAAACTGTTTTTT. This sequence encodes CASSLQGANEKLFF. The chain recombines TRBV13 with TRBJ1-4; 7 bases map to TRBD1. The CDR3 sequence is 14 residues long. Germline CDR1 and CDR2: PRHDT and FYEKMQ (reference sequence). The V segment lost 5 bases and the J segment 3 bases; nucleotides outside the gene matches: 3.

The chain combines TRBV9 with TRBJ2-1; 8 bases line up with TRBD2. Germline V gives CDR1 SGDLS, CDR2 YYNGEE. This CDR3 comprises 16 residues. With 0 bases clipped from V and 2 bases from J, the junction kept 4 bases outside the gene matches. The CDR3 region is CASSVGGLGTYNEQFF. The CDR3 region has the DNA TGTGCCAGCAGCGTAGGGGGACTAGGGACCTACAATGAGCAGTTCTTC.

The rearrangement joins TRBV7-9 to TRBJ1-4; weak D call: TRBD1 (5 bases). Trimming stripped 6 bases from V and 2 bases from J, with 13 bases between. The CDR3 extends over 15 amino acids. Germline CDR1 is SEHNR and CDR2 is FQNEAQ (reference sequence). CDR3 sequence reads: CASSLTGPTNEKLFF. The DNA of the CDR3 is TGTGCCAGCAGTCTTACAGGTCCCACTAATGAAAAACTGTTTTTT.

The chain joins TRBV19 to TRBJ2-7, with TRBD1 matching over 7 bases. The CDR3 is 15 amino acids. Trimming removed 5 bases from V and 2 bases from J; junction bases left unmatched: 9. CDR1 LNHDA and CDR2 SQIVND come from the germline V gene (reference sequence). For the CDR3, the DNA is TGTGCCAGTAGTTCGAGGGCGACAGGGCCCTACGAGCAGTACTTC. Its translation is CASSSRATGPYEQYF.

The V gene is TRBV30, the J gene TRBJ1-1; D uncertain. The CDR3 length is 15 residues. The germline V and J ends were trimmed by 0 bases and 5 bases, with 16 bases remaining between them. Germline-derived CDR1 and CDR2 are GTSNPN and SVGIG (reference sequence). Written as DNA, the CDR3 is TGTGCCTGGAGTGTTATTCGGCCTTCGGGTACTGAAGCTTTCTTT. This gives the protein CAWSVIRPSGTEAFF.

The chain has TRBV11-2 and TRBJ2-3; possibly TRBD1 for D (5 bases). V lost 0 bases and J lost 6, with 13 bases in between. CDR3 length: 15 residues. Per germline, CDR1 SGHAT and CDR2 FQNNGV. The CDR3 DNA reads TGTGCCAGCAGCTTAGATCCCTACAGGTTCGATACGCAGTATTTT. Translating gives CASSLDPYRFDTQYF.

This clone was seen more than once but under ten times. This chain connects TRBV6-6 to TRBJ1-2; D is unclear. With 6 bases removed from V and 4 bases from J, the gap between germline ends came to 3 bases. This CDR3 region has 10 residues. Germline V CDR1 and CDR2: MNHNY, SVGAGI (reference sequence). The CDR3 sequence is CASSRYGYTF. DNA for the CDR3: TGTGCCAGCAGCCGCTATGGCTACACCTTC.

This chain uses TRBV11-3 with TRBJ2-2, with D perhaps TRBD2 (5 bases). The CDR3 covers 17 residues. Germline assignment: CDR1 SGHNT and CDR2 YENEEA. V lost 2 bases to trimming and J lost 0 bases, with 13 bases between them. CDR3 nucleotide sequence: TGTGCCAGCAGCTTAAGGAGGCTTAACACGAACACCGGGGAGCTGTTTTTT. It is translated as CASSLRRLNTNTGELFF.

This clone was seen only a few times. V usage is TRBV6-1 and J usage is TRBJ2-1, with a tentative D call TRBD2 (5 bases). The CDR3 has 14 residues. Germline loops: CDR1 MNHNS, CDR2 SASEGT. The V and J ends lost 0 bases and 7 bases respectively, with 10 bases between them. The DNA for the CDR3 is TGTGCCAGCAGTGAAGCGGACGGGGTGAATGAGCAGTTCTTC. It encodes CASSEADGVNEQFF.

The rearrangement uses TRBV25-1 and TRBJ1-3; TRBD1 matches 8 bases. Germline V gene data show CDR1 as MGHDK and CDR2 as SYGVNS. This CDR3 spans 18 amino acids. V gave up 4 bases and J gave up 4 bases; unmatched junction bases: 15. CDR3 DNA: TGTGCCAGCAGTGGGGCCGACCCAGGGGGCGCTTCGGGAAACACCATATATTTT. Amino acid sequence: CASSGADPGGASGNTIYF.